These T cell receptor beta chains were read from a single sample in a study of blood T cell repertoires in COVID-19. The table came from immunoSEQ multiplex PCR; TCRdb's copy has only in-frame clones and leaves some out. The profile shows 100,000 to 150,000 clones, roughly nine tenths of them singletons. The sample was peripheral blood. Receptor source: a man in his sixties or seventies who had recovered from COVID-19. Both conserved end residues are part of each CDR3. D genes are given only for firm matches. Where a row states a size, it is once, few, many or the class of an expanded clone; other rows omit it.

V,size,J,D,DNA,CDR3
TRBV5-1,.,TRBJ2-7,.,TGCGCCAGCAGCCGAGACAGGTCTATGCAGTACTTC,CASSRDRSMQYF
TRBV19,few,TRBJ1-1,TRBD1,TGTGCCAGTAGTATCAGGGGGCTCACTGAAGCTTTCTTT,CASSIRGLTEAFF
TRBV7-8,few,TRBJ2-7,TRBD1,TGTGCCAGCACCGCCGGGACAGGCCCCTACGAGCAGTACTTC,CASTAGTGPYEQYF
TRBV7-6,once,TRBJ2-5,.,TGTGCCAGCAGCTTAGACTGGGGGGTCCAAGAGACCCAGTACTTC,CASSLDWGVQETQYF
TRBV12-2,once,TRBJ2-7,.,TGTGCAAGTCGCTTAGTCGGGACTAGCGGGAGCGAGCAGTACTTC,CASRLVGTSGSEQYF
TRBV6-5,.,TRBJ1-2,.,TGTGCCAGTAGCGCGGCACATAACTATGGCTACACCTTC,CASSAAHNYGYTF
TRBV11-2,.,TRBJ2-5,TRBD2,TGTGCCAGCAGCGTTAGCGGGGGGGCCGCTCGTAGAGAGACCCAGTACTTC,CASSVSGGAARRETQYF
TRBV5-5,.,TRBJ1-3,.,TGTGCCAGCAGCTTCGACTCCTCTGGAAACACCATATATTTT,CASSFDSSGNTIYF
TRBV5-1,.,TRBJ2-1,TRBD2,TGCGCCAGCAGCTTGTTGGGGCCGGGACTAGCGTCGGTTCAGTTCTTC,CASSLLGPGLASVQFF
TRBV18,.,TRBJ2-3,.,TGTGCCAGCTCACCAGTTCGGGAGAGCACAGATACGCAGTATTTT,CASSPVRESTDTQYF
TRBV7-3,.,TRBJ1-1,.,TGTGCCTCCTCCGGACAGAGGAACACTGAAGCTTTCTTT,CASSGQRNTEAFF
TRBV5-1,.,TRBJ1-6,.,TGCGCCAGCAGCTTGCAGGGAGGGAATTCACCCCTCCACTTT,CASSLQGGNSPLHF
TRBV7-2,once,TRBJ2-7,TRBD2,TGTGCCAGCAGCTCCCTGACTAGCGGGACCTCCTACGAGCAGTACTTC,CASSSLTSGTSYEQYF
TRBV3-1/TRBV3-2,.,TRBJ2-7,.,TGTGCCAGCAGCCAAGATTTAGGCGGGGTCCCCTTGAGGTTC,CASSQDLGGVPLRF
TRBV19,once,TRBJ1-2,.,TGTGCCAGTAGTATATGGAACAGGGCGAACGGCTACACCTTC,CASSIWNRANGYTF
TRBV12-3/TRBV12-4,.,TRBJ2-2,.,TGTGCCAGCAGCCTCAAGCGGCCCGGGGAGCTGTTTTTT,CASSLKRPGELFF
TRBV5-4,.,TRBJ1-4,.,TGTGCCAGCAGCTTGGGTCCAGGGACTAATGAAAAACTGTTTTTT,CASSLGPGTNEKLFF
TRBV30,.,TRBJ1-5,.,TGTGCCTGGAGTGTACGGAGAGGGGGTACGAATCAGCCCCAGCATTTT,CAWSVRRGGTNQPQHF
TRBV3-1/TRBV3-2,.,TRBJ1-6,TRBD1,TGTGCCAGCAGCCACTCAGGGGCAGGGGGTAGCTCACCCCTCCACTTT,CASSHSGAGGSSPLHF
TRBV9,.,TRBJ1-3,TRBD1,TGTGCCAGCAGCGTAGGCCAGGGGGTCTCTGGAAACACCATATATTTT,CASSVGQGVSGNTIYF
TRBV5-4,.,TRBJ2-3,.,TGTGCCAGCAGCCCTCGACTAGGGATAGATACGCAGTATTTT,CASSPRLGIDTQYF
TRBV28,.,TRBJ1-1,.,TGTGCCAGCTGTTCCAGGGCTCGGAACACTGAAGCTTTCTTT,CASCSRARNTEAFF
TRBV6-5,.,TRBJ1-6,TRBD1,TGTGCCAGCAGTTTCGGACAGGCATCCTATAATTCACCCCTCCACTTT,CASSFGQASYNSPLHF
TRBV18,.,TRBJ2-3,.,TGTGCCAGCTCACCACGGGGGGGCCTAGGAGATACGCAGTATTTT,CASSPRGGLGDTQYF
TRBV6-5,.,TRBJ1-2,.,TGTGCCAGCAGTTCCCGCAGTTCTAACTATGGCTACACCTTC,CASSSRSSNYGYTF
TRBV5-6,.,TRBJ2-7,TRBD2,TGTGCCAGCAGCTTGGTACTAGCGGGAGGCGAGCAGTACTTC,CASSLVLAGGEQYF
TRBV4-3,.,TRBJ1-2,.,TGCGCCAGCAGCCAAGGAGACCTGGCGGGCTATGGCTACACCTTC,CASSQGDLAGYGYTF
TRBV6-1,many,TRBJ2-7,.,TGTGCCAGCAGTGAAAGGGGCTACGAGCAGTACTTC,CASSERGYEQYF
TRBV7-8,few,TRBJ1-3,.,TGTGCCAGCAGCTTGCGTCCGGGAAACTCTGGAAACACCATATATTTT,CASSLRPGNSGNTIYF
TRBV7-2,.,TRBJ2-5,.,TGTGCCAGCAGCGGACCCGGTGGGGGCTCCCGGGAGACCCAGTACTTC,CASSGPGGGSRETQYF
TRBV5-6,.,TRBJ2-7,.,TGTGCCAGCAGCTTGGATCAGGGGCGCAGGTACGAGCAGTACTTC,CASSLDQGRRYEQYF
TRBV28,.,TRBJ1-2,.,TGTGCCAGCAGTGCTGGGGGCGCCTACACCTTC,CASSAGGAYTF
TRBV2,.,TRBJ1-1,.,TGTGCCAGCAGTGGACAGACTCGGAACACTGAAGCTTTCTTT,CASSGQTRNTEAFF
TRBV10-2,.,TRBJ2-1,TRBD1,TGCGCCAGCAGTGCCTCGGACAGGGGGGATGAGCAGTTCTTC,CASSASDRGDEQFF
TRBV20-1,.,TRBJ2-3,TRBD1,TGCAGTGCTAGTGACAGGGTGACAGATACGCAGTATTTT,CSASDRVTDTQYF
TRBV2,.,TRBJ2-2,TRBD2,TGTGCCAGCAGTGAAACTAGCGGGAGTTGGACCGGGGAGCTGTTTTTT,CASSETSGSWTGELFF
TRBV19,.,TRBJ1-5,TRBD1,TGTGCCAGTAGTTTTACAGGGGGCAGCGGCAATCAGCCCCAGCATTTT,CASSFTGGSGNQPQHF
TRBV24-1,.,TRBJ1-2,TRBD1,TGTGCCACCAGTGATTCGACAGGGGGGAACTATGGCTACACCTTC,CATSDSTGGNYGYTF
TRBV5-1,.,TRBJ2-5,TRBD1,TGCGCCAGCAGCTCGGGACAGGGGTTCCAAGAGACCCAGTACTTC,CASSSGQGFQETQYF
TRBV27,.,TRBJ2-1,TRBD2,TGTGCCAGCAGTGAACTAGCGGGAGGCGCCCTCAATAACAATGAGCAGTTCTTC,CASSELAGGALNNNEQFF
TRBV4-2,.,TRBJ2-3,TRBD2,TGTGCCAGCAGCCAGTATACTAGCGCAGATACGCAGTATTTT,CASSQYTSADTQYF
TRBV19,.,TRBJ1-2,.,TGTGCCAGTAGTATAGGAACAGGGCCCAGCTATGGCTACACCTTC,CASSIGTGPSYGYTF
TRBV15,once,TRBJ2-3,TRBD2,TGTGCCACCAGCAGAGGGGGAGCGGGGGCGGGAGATACGCAGTATTTT,CATSRGGAGAGDTQYF
TRBV11-3,.,TRBJ2-1,TRBD2,TGTGCCAGCAGCTTAGGCGGGAGATCCTACAATGAGCAGTTCTTC,CASSLGGRSYNEQFF
TRBV7-9,.,TRBJ2-7,.,TGTGCCAGCAGCTTAGTCCGCCCAGGGGTTAACGAGCAGTACTTC,CASSLVRPGVNEQYF
TRBV11-2,.,TRBJ1-2,TRBD1,TGTGCCAGCAGCTTATCGGGGACAGGGGGCCTGGGGGGCTACACCTTC,CASSLSGTGGLGGYTF